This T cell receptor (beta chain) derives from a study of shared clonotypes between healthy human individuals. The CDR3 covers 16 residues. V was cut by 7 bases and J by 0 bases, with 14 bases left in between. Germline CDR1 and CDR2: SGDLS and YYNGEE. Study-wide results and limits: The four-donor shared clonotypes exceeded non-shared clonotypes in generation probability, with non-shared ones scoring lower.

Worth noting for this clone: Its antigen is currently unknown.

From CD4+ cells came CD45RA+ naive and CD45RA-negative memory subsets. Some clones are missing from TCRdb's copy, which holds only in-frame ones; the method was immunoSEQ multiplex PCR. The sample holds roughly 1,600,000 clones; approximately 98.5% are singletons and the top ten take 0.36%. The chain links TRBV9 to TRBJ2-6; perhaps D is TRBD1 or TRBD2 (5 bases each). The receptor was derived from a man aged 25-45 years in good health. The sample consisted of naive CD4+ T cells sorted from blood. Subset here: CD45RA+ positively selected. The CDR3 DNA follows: TGTGCCAGCGCTCGGGACGTCGGCTCTGGGGCCAACGTCCTGACTTTC. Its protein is CASARDVGSGANVLTF.